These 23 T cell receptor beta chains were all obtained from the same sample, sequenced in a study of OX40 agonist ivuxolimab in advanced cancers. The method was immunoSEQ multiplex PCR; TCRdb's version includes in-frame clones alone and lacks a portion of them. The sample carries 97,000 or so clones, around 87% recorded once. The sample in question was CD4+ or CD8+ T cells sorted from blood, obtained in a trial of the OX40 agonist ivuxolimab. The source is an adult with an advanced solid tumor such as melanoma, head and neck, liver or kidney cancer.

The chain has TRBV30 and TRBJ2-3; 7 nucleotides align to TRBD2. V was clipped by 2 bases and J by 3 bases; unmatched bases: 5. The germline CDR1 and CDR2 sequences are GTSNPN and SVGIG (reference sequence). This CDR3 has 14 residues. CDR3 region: CAWSSGTNTDTQYF. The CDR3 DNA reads TGTGCCTGGAGTTCAGGGACTAATACAGATACGCAGTATTTT.

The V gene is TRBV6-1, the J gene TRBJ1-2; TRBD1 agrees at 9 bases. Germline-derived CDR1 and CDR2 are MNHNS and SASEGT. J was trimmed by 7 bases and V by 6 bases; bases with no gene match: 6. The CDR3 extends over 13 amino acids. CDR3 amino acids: CASRRTGVTGYTF. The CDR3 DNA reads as TGTGCCAGCAGGCGGACAGGGGTGACTGGCTACACCTTC.

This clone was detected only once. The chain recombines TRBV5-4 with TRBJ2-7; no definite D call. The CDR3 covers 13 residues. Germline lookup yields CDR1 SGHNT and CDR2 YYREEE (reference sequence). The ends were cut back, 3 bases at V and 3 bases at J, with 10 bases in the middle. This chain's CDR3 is CASSSTTGYEQYF. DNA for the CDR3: TGTGCCAGCAGCTCAACGACTGGCTACGAGCAGTACTTC.

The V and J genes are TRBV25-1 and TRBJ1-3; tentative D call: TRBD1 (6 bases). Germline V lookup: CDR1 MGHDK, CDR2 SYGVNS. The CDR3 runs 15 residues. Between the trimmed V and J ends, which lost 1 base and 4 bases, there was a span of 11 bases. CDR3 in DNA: TGTGCCAGCAGTGAATTTGGGGGGCCAGGAAACACCATATATTTT. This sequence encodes CASSEFGGPGNTIYF. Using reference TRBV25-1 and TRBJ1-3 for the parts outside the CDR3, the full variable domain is EADIYQTPRYLVIGTGKKITLECSQTMGHDKMYWYQQDPGMELHLIHYSYGVNSTEKGDLSSESTVSRIRTEHFPLTLESARPSHTSQYLCASSEFGGPGNTIYFGEGSWLTVV.

The CDR3 protein is CASSEIRGNTEAFF. The CDR3 bases are TGTGCCAGCAGTGAAATTCGAGGGAACACTGAAGCTTTCTTT. The genes are TRBV6-1 and TRBJ1-1, with D hard to call. The CDR3 is made up of 14 amino acids. Trimming removed 2 bases from V and 1 base from J, with 8 bases in between. The germline CDR1 and CDR2 sequences are MNHNS and SASEGT.

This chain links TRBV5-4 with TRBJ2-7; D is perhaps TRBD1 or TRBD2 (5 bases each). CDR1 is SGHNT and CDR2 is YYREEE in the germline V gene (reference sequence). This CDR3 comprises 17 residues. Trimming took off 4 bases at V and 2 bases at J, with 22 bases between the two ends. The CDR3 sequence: CASSVGPPGKSAYEQYF. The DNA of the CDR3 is TGTGCCAGCAGCGTGGGACCCCCCGGCAAAAGCGCCTACGAGCAGTACTTC.

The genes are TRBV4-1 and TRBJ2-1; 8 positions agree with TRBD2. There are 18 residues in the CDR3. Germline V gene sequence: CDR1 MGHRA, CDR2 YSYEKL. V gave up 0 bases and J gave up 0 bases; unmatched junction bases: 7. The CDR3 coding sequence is TGCGCCAGCAGCCAAGAGGGAGCGGGGGTCAACTCCTACAATGAGCAGTTCTTC. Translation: CASSQEGAGVNSYNEQFF.

As DNA, the CDR3 is TGCGCCAGCAGCTTGGTTGACGGGGGGAATGAGCAGTTCTTC. It yields the protein CASSLVDGGNEQFF. The chain recombines TRBV5-1 with TRBJ2-1; 7 positions agree with TRBD2. Per germline, CDR1 SGHRS and CDR2 YFSETQ. V dropped 0 bases and J dropped 7; count of bases not matched to a gene: 4. This CDR3 is 14 amino acids long.

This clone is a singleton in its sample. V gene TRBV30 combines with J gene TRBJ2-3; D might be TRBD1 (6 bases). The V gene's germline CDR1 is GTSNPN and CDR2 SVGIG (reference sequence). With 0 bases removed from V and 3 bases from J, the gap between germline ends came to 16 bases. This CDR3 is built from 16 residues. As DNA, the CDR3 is TGTGCCTGGAGTGTACATCAGGGGCTAGGTACAGATACGCAGTATTTT. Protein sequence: CAWSVHQGLGTDTQYF.

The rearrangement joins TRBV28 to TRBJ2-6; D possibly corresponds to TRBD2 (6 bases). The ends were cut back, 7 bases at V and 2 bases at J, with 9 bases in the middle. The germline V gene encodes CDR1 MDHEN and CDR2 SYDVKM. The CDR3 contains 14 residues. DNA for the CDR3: TGTGCCAGCACCTCGGGGGCTGGGGCCAACGTCCTGACTTTC. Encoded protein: CASTSGAGANVLTF. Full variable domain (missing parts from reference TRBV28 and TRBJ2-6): DVKVTQSSRYLVKRTGEKVFLECVQDMDHENMFWYRQDPGLGLRLIYFSYDVKMKEKGDIPEGYSVSREKKERFSLILESASTNQTSMYLCASTSGAGANVLTFGAGSRLTVL.

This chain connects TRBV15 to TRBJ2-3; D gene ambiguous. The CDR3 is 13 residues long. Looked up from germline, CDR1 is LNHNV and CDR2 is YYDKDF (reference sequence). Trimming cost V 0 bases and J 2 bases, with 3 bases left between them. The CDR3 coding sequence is TGTGCCACCAGCAGAGATACCACAGATACGCAGTATTTT. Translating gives CATSRDTTDTQYF.

Written as DNA, the CDR3 is TGCGCCAGCAGCTTGGAGGGCAGGGGGCGGAATGAGCAGTTCTTC. It translates to CASSLEGRGRNEQFF. The rearrangement links TRBV5-1 to TRBJ2-1; 8 nucleotides align to TRBD1. The V gene's germline CDR1 is SGHRS and CDR2 YFSETQ. The CDR3 totals 15 residues. J lost 7 bases, V lost 0 bases, and 6 bases had no gene match. Filled out from reference TRBV5-1 and TRBJ2-1, the complete variable domain reads KAGVTQTPRYLIKTRGQQVTLSCSPISGHRSVSWYQQTPGQGLQFLFEYFSETQRNKGNFPGRFSGRQFSNSRSEMNVSTLELGDSALYLCASSLEGRGRNEQFFGPGTRLTVL.

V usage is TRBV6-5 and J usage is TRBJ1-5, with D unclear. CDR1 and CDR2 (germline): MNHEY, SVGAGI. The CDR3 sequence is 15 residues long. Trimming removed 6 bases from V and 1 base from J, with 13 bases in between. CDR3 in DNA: TGTGCCAGCAGCCCCAGCCGGTCCAGCAATCAGCCCCAGCATTTT. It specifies CASSPSRSSNQPQHF.

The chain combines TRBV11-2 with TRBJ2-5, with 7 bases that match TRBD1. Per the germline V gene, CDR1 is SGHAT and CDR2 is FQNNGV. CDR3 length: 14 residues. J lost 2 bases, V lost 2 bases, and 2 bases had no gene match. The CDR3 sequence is CASSLWDSQETQYF. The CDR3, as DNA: TGTGCCAGCAGCTTATGGGACAGTCAAGAGACCCAGTACTTC.

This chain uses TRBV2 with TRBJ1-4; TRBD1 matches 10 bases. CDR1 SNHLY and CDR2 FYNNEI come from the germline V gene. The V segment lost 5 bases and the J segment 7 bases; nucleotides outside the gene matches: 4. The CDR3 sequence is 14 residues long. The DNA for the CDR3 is TGTGCCAGCAGTACCGGGACAGGGGCTGAAAAACTGTTTTTT. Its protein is CASSTGTGAEKLFF.

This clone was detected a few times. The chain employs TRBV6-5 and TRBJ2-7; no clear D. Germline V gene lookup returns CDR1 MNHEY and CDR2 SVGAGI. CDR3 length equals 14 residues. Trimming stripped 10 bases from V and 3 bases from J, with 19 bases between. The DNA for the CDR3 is TGTGCCACCTCTGTCGGAAAAAACATCTACGAGCAGTACTTC. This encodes CATSVGKNIYEQYF.

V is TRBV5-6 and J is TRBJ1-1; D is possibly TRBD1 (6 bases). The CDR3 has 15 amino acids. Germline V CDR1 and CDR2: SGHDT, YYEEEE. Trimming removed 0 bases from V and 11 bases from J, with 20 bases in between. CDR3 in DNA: TGTGCCAGCAGCTTGGGGGTCCCAGGGGCGAGTCGGGCTTTCTTT. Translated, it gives CASSLGVPGASRAFF. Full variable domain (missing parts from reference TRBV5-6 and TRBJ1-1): DAGVTQSPTHLIKTRGQQVTLRCSPKSGHDTVSWYQQALGQGPQFIFQYYEEEERQRGNFPDRFSGHQFPNYSSELNVNALLLGDSALYLCASSLGVPGASRAFFGQGTRLTVV.

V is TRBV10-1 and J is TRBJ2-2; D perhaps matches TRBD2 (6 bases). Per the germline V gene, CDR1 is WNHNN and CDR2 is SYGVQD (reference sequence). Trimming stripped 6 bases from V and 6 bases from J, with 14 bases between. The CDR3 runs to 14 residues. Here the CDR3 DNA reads TGCGCCAGCAGAGAAATACGGGACTCCGGGGAGCTGTTTTTT. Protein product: CASREIRDSGELFF.

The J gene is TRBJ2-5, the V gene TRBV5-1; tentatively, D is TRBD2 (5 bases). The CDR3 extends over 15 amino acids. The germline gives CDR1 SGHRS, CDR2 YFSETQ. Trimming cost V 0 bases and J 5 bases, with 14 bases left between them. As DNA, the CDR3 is TGCGCCAGCAGCTTGGATACGGCTAGCCAGGAGACCCAGTACTTC. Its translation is CASSLDTASQETQYF.

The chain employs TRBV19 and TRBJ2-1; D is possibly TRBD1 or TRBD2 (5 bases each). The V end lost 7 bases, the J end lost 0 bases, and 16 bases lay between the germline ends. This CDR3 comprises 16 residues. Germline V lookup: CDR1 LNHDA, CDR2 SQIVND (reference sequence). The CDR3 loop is CASNIRGSSSYNEQFF. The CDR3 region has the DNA TGTGCCAGTAACATACGGGGCTCAAGCTCCTACAATGAGCAGTTCTTC.

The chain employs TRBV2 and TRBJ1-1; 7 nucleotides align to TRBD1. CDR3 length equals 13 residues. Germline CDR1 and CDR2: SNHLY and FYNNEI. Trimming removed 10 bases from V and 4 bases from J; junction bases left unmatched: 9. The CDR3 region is CATSTGAITEAFF. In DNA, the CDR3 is TGTGCCACCTCAACAGGGGCGATCACTGAAGCTTTCTTT.

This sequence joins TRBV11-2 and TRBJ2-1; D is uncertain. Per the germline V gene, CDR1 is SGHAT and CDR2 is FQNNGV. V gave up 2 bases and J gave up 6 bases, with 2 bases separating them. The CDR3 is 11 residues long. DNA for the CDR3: TGTGCCAGCAGCTTAATCAATGAGCAGTTCTTC. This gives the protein CASSLINEQFF.

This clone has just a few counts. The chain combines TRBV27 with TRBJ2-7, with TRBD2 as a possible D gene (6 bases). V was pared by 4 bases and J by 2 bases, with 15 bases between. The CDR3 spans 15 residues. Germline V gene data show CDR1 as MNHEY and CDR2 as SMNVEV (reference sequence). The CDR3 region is CASSWSRGRPYEQYF. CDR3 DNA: TGTGCCAGCAGTTGGTCCCGGGGGAGGCCCTACGAGCAGTACTTC.